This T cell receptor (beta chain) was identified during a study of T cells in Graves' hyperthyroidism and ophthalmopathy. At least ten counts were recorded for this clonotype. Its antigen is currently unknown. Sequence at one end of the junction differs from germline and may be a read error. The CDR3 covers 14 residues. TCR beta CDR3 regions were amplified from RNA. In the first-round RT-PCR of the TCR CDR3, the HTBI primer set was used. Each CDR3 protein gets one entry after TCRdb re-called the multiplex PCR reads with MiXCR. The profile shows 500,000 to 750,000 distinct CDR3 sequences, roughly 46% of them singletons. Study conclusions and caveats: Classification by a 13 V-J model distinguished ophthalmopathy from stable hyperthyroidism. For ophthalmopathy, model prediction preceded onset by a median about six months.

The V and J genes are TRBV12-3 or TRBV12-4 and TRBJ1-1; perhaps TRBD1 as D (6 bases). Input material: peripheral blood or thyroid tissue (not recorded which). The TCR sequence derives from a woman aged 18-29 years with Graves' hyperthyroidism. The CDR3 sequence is CASSLAGRGTEAFF. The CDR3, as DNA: TGTGCCAGCAGCTTAGCGGGGAGGGGGACTGAAGCTTTCTTT.